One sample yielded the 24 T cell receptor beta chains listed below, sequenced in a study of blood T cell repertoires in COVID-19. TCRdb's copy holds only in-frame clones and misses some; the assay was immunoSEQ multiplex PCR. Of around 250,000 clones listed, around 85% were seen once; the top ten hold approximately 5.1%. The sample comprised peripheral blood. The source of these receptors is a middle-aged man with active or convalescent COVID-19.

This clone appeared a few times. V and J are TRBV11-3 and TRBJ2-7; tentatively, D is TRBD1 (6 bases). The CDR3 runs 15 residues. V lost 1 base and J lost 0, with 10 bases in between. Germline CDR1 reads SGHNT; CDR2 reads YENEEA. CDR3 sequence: CASSLGTGSSYEQYF. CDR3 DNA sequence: TGTGCCAGCAGCTTAGGCACAGGGAGCTCCTACGAGCAGTACTTC.

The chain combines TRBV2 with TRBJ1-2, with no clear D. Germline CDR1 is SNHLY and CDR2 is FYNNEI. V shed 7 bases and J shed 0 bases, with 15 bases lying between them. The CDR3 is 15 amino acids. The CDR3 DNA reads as TGTGCCAGCAAGCGTAACTTTTCCCCTAACTATGGCTACACCTTC. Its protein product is CASKRNFSPNYGYTF.

The CDR3 nucleotides are TGTGCCAGCAGTTCTGCGGGAGGGCACACCGGGGAGCTGTTTTTT. As protein: CASSSAGGHTGELFF. The chain combines TRBV28 with TRBJ2-2; 9 bases agree with TRBD2. The CDR3 sequence is 15 residues long. With 4 bases clipped from V and 3 bases from J, the junction kept 3 bases outside the gene matches. Germline V gives CDR1 MDHEN, CDR2 SYDVKM.

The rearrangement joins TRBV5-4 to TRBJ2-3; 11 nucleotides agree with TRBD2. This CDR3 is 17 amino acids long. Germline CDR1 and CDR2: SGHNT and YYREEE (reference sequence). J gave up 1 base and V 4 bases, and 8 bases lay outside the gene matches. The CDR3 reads CASSITGTSGRTDTQYF. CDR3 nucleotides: TGTGCCAGCAGCATAACCGGGACTAGCGGTCGCACAGATACGCAGTATTTT.

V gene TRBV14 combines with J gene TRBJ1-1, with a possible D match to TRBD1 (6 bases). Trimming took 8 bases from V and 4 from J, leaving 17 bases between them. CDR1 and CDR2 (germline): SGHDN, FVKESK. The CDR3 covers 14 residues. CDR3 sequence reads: CASSKVGGRTEAFF. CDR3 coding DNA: TGTGCCAGCTCTAAAGTGGGGGGGCGCACTGAAGCTTTCTTT.

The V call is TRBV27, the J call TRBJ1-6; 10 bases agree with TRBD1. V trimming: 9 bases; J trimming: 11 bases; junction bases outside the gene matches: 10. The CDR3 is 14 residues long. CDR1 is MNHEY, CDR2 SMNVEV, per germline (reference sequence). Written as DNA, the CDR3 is TGTGCCAGTTCAGGGACAGGGGAATGGCCACCCCTCCACTTT. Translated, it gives CASSGTGEWPPLHF.

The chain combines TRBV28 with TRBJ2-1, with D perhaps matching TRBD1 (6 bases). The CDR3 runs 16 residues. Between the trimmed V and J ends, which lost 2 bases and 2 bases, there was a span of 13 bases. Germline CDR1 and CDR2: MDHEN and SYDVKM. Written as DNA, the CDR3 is TGTGCCAGCAGTTTAGGGCCAGCAGGGGCCTACAATGAGCAGTTCTTC. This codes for CASSLGPAGAYNEQFF.

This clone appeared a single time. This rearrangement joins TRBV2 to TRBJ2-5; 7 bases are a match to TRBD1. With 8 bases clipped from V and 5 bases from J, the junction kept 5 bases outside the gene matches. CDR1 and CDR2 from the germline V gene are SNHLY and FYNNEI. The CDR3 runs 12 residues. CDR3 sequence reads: CASWGQRETQYF. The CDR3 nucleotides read TGTGCCAGCTGGGGACAGCGGGAGACCCAGTACTTC.

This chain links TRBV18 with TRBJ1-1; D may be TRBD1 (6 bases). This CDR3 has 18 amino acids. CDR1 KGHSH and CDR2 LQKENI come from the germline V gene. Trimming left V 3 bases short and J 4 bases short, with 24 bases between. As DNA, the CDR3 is TGTGCCAGCTCACCGGGGCTTGGGAGGGTCGGAGGGGGCACTGAAGCTTTCTTT. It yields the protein CASSPGLGRVGGGTEAFF. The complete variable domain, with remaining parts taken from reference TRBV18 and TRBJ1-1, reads NAGVMQNPRHLVRRRGQEARLRCSPMKGHSHVYWYRQLPEEGLKFMVYLQKENIIDESGMPKERFSAEFPKEGPSILRIQQVVRGDSAAYFCASSPGLGRVGGGTEAFFGQGTRLTVV.

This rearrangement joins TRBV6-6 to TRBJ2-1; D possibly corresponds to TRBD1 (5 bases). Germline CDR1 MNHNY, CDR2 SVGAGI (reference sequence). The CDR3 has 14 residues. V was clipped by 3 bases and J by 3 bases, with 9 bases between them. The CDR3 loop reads CASSYETVYNEQFF. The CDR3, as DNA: TGTGCCAGCAGTTATGAGACAGTCTACAATGAGCAGTTCTTC.

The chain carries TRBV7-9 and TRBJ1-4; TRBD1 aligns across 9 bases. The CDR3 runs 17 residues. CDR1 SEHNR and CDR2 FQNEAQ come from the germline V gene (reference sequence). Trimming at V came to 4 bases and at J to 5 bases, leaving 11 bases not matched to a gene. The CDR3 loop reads CASSSPPGQGSNEKLFF. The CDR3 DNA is TGTGCCAGCAGCTCCCCCCCGGGACAGGGCTCAAATGAAAAACTGTTTTTT.

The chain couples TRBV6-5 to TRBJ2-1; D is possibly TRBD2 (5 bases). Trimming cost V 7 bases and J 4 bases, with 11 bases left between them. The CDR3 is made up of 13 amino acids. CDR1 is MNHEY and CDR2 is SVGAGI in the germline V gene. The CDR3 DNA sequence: TGTGCCAGCACCCCCGGGGAATACAATGAGCAGTTCTTC. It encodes CASTPGEYNEQFF.

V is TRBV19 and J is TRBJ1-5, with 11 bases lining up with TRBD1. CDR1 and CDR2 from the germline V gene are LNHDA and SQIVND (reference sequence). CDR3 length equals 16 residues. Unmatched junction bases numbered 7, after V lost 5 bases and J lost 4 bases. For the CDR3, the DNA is TGTGCCAGTAGTGGGCGGGACAGGGGGTTTAATCAGCCCCAGCATTTT. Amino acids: CASSGRDRGFNQPQHF.

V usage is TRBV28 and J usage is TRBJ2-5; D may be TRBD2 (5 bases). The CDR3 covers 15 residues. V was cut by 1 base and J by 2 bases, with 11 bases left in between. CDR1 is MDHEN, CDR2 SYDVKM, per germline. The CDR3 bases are TGTGCCAGCAGTTTATCCGGAGGTCGGCAAGAGACCCAGTACTTC. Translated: CASSLSGGRQETQYF.

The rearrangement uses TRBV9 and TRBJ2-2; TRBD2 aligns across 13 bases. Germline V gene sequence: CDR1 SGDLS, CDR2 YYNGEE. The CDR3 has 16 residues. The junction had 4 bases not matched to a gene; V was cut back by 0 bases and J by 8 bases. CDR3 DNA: TGTGCCAGCAGCGTAGGACTAGCGGGAGGCAGGGGGGAGCTGTTTTTT. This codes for CASSVGLAGGRGELFF.

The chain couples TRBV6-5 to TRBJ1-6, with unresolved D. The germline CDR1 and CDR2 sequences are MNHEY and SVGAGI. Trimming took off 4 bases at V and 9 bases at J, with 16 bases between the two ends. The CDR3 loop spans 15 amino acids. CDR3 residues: CASSSTGRFSSPLHF. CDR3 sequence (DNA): TGTGCCAGCAGTTCTACCGGGAGGTTCAGTTCACCCCTCCACTTT.

CDR3 bases: TGCAGCGTCGGCGAAGGGGGACAGGGGGCAGATACGCAGTATTTT. Protein: CSVGEGGQGADTQYF. V gene TRBV29-1 combines with J gene TRBJ2-3; TRBD1 matches 11 bases. Germline CDR1 is SQVTM and CDR2 is ANQGSEA. This CDR3 has 15 residues. Trimming at V came to 6 bases and at J to 4 bases, leaving 9 bases not matched to a gene.

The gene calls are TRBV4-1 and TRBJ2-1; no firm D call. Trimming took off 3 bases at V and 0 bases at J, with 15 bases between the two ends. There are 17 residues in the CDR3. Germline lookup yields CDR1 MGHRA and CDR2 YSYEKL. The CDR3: CASSHPRLGFSYNEQFF. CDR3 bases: TGCGCCAGCAGCCACCCACGACTTGGGTTCTCCTACAATGAGCAGTTCTTC.

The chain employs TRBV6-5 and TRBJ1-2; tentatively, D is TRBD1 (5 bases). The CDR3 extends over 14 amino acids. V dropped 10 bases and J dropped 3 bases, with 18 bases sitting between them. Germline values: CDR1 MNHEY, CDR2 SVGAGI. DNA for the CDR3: TGTGCCACCTGGGGCAGGGAAGGGTACTATGGCTACACCTTC. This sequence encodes CATWGREGYYGYTF.

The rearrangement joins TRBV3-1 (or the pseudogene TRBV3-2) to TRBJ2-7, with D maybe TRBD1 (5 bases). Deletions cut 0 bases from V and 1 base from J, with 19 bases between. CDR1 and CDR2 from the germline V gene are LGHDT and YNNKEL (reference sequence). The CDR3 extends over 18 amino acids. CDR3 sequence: CASSQDKSTREGSYEQYF. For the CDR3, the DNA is TGTGCCAGCAGCCAAGATAAGTCGACCAGGGAAGGGTCCTACGAGCAGTACTTC.

The DNA of the CDR3 is TGTGCCTGGAGTGTACCCGGGACTAGCGGGAGGGTGGAGGAGACCCAGTACTTC. Translating gives CAWSVPGTSGRVEETQYF. The chain links TRBV30 to TRBJ2-5, with 16 bases aligning to TRBD2. Germline CDR1 GTSNPN, CDR2 SVGIG (reference sequence). The CDR3 covers 18 residues. J gave up 5 bases and V 0 bases, and 9 bases lay outside the gene matches.

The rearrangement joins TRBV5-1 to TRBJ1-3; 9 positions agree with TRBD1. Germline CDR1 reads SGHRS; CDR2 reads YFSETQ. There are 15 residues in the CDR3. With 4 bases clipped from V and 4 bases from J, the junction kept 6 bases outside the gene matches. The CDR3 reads CASSPGQGDGNTIYF. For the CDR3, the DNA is TGCGCCAGCAGCCCGGGACAGGGAGACGGAAACACCATATATTTT. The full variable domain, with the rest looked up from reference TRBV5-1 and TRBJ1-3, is KAGVTQTPRYLIKTRGQQVTLSCSPISGHRSVSWYQQTPGQGLQFLFEYFSETQRNKGNFPGRFSGRQFSNSRSEMNVSTLELGDSALYLCASSPGQGDGNTIYFGEGSWLTVV.

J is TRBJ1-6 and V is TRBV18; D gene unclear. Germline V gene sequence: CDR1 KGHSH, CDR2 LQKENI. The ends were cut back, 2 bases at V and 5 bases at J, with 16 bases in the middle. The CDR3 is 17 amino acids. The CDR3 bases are TGTGCCAGCTCACCATGGCCGGGAGGTACCCATAATTCACCCCTCCACTTT. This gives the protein CASSPWPGGTHNSPLHF.

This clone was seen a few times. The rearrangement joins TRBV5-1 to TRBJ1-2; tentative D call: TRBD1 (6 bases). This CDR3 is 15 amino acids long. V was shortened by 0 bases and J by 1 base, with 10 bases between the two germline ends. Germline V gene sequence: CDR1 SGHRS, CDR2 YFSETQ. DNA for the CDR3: TGCGCCAGCAGCTTGGCCCCAGGGGATAACTATGGCTACACCTTC. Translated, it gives CASSLAPGDNYGYTF.